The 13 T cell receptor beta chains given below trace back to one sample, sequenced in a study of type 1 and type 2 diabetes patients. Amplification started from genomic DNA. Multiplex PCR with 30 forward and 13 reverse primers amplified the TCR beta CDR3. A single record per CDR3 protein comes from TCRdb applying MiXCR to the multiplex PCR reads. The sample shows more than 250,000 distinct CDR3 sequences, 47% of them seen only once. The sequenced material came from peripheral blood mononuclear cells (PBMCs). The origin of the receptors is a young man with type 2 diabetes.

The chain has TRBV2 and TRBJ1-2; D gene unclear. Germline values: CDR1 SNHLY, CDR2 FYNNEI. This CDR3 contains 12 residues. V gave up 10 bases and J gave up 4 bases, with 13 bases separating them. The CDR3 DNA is TGTGCCACCTCGGACGATTTCTATGGCTACACCTTC. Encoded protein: CATSDDFYGYTF. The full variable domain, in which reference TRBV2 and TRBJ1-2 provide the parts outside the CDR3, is EPEVTQTPSHQVTQMGQEVILRCVPISNHLYFYWYRQILGQKVEFLVSFYNNEISEKSEIFDDQFSVERPDGSNFTLKIRSTKLEDSAMYFCATSDDFYGYTFGSGTRLTVV.

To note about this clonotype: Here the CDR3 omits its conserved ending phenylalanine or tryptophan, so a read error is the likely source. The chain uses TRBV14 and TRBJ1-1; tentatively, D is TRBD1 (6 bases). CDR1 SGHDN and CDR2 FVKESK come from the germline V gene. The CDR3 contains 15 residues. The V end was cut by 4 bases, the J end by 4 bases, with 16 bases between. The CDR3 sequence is CASSPRLGAGTEAFS. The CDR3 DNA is TGTGCCAGCAGCCCGCGACTGGGGGCTGGCACTGAAGCTTTCTCT.

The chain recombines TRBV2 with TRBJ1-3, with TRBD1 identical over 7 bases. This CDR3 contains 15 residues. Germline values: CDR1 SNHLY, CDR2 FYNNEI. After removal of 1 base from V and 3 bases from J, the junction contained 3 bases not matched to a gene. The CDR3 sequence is CASSEEGAFGNTIYF. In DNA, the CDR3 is TGTGCCAGCAGTGAAGAGGGGGCATTTGGAAACACCATATATTTT.

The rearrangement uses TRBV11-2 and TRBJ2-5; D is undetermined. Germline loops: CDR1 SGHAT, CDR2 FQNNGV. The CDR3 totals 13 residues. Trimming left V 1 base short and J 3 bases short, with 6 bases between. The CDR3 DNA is TGTGCCAGCAGCTTAGGGTTCGAAGAGACCCAGTACTTC. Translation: CASSLGFEETQYF.

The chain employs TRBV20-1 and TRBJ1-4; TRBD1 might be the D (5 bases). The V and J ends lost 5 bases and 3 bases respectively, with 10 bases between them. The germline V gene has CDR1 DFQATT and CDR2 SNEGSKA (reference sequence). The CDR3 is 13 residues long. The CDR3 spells CSAQGLANEKLFF. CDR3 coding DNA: TGCAGTGCTCAGGGCTTGGCTAATGAAAAACTGTTTTTT.

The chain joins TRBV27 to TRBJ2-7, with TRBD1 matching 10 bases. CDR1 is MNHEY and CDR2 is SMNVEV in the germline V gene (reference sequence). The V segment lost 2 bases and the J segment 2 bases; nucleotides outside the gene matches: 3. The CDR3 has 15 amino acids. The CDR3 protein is CASSLKDRGTYEQYF. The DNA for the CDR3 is TGTGCCAGCAGTTTAAAGGACAGGGGGACCTACGAGCAGTACTTC.

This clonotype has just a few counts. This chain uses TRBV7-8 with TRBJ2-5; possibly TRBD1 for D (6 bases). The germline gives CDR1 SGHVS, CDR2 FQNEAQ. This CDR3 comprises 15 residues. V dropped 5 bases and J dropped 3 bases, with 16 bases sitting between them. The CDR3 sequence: CASSLIGGGEETQYF. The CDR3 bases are TGTGCCAGCAGCCTGATAGGGGGTGGGGAAGAGACCCAGTACTTC.

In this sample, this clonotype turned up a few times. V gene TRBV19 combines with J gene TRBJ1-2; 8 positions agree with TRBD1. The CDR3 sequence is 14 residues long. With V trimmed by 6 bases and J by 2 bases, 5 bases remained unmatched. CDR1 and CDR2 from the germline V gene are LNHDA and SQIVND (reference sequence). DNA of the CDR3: TGTGCCAGTAGCCCGGGGACAGGAAACTATGGCTACACCTTC. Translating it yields CASSPGTGNYGYTF. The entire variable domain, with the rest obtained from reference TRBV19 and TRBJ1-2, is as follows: DGGITQSPKYLFRKEGQNVTLSCEQNLNHDAMYWYRQDPGQGLRLIYYSQIVNDFQKGDIAEGYSVSREKKESFPLTVTSAQKNPTAFYLCASSPGTGNYGYTFGSGTRLTVV.

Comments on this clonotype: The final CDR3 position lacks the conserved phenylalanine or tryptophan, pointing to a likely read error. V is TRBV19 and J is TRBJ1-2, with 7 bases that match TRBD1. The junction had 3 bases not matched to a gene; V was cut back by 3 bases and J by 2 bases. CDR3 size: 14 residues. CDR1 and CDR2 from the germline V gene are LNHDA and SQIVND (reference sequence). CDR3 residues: CASSIPTGNYGYTS. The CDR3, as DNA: TGTGCCAGTAGTATCCCGACAGGGAACTATGGCTACACCTCC.

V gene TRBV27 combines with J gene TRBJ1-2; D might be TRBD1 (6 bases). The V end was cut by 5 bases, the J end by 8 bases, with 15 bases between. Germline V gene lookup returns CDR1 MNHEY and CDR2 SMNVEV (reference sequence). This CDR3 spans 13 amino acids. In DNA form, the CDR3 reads TGTGCCAGCAGTACAGGGCTTCAGGAAGGCTACACCTTC. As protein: CASSTGLQEGYTF.

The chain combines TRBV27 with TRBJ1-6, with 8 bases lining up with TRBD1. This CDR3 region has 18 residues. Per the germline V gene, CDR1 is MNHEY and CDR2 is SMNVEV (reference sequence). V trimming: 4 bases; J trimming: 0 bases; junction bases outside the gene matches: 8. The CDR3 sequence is CASSSRTGQGSYNSPLHF. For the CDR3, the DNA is TGTGCCAGCAGTTCTCGGACAGGGCAAGGCTCCTATAATTCACCCCTCCACTTT.

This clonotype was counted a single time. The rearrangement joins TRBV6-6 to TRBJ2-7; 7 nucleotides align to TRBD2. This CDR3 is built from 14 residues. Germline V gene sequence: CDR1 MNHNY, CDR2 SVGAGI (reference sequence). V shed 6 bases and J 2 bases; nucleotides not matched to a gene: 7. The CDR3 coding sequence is TGTGCCAGCAGGGGGACTACAGGAACCTACGAGCAGTACTTC. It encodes CASRGTTGTYEQYF.

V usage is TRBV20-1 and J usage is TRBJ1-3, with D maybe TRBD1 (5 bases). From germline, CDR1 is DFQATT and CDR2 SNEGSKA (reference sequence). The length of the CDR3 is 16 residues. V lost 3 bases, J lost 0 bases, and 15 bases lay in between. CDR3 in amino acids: CSASNGGGISGNTIYF. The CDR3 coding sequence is TGCAGTGCTAGCAACGGGGGGGGAATCTCTGGAAACACCATATATTTT.